This TCR beta chain was recorded in a study of T cells after yellow fever vaccination. Study-level results: Most primary-vaccination clones reappeared after the booster (about 96% CD4, about 90% CD8). Clonotypes appearing in both CD4 and CD8 compartments existed, and their share was small.

TCRdb reprocessed the 5' RACE reads with MiXCR, giving one entry per CDR3 protein. Seen here are fewer than 450,000 distinct CDR3 sequences, about 8.3% observed once, and the top ten hold approximately 16%. The ends were cut back, 4 bases at V and 5 bases at J, with 8 bases in the middle. This CDR3 is built from 12 residues. This clonotype was seen ten or more times. Its antigen is unknown. The sequence was collected from a man in his late teens or twenties who received the YFV17D yellow fever vaccine. The chain links TRBV12-3 or TRBV12-4 to TRBJ1-2; D ambiguous. Here the sequenced sample was PBMCs, taken about 41 days after the first yellow fever vaccination. The CDR3 DNA is TGTGCCAGCAGTTCTGGAAGATATGGCTACACCTTC. Translation: CASSSGRYGYTF.